This T cell receptor beta chain was identified during a study of T cells after yellow fever vaccination. On the study more broadly: SMART-Seq v4 Ultra Low Input handled preparation of low-cell-number fractions. General study points: Primary-vaccination clones mostly resurfaced post-booster (96% CD4, roughly 90% CD8). Compared with primary, the secondary response was weaker and peaked at day 5, not 15.

A process of 5'RACE template switching, which added a universal primer site and UMIs, was used to make TCR cDNA. TCRdb re-derived calls from the 5' RACE reads in MiXCR, one entry per CDR3 protein. The sample consists of about 210,000 distinct CDR3 sequences, around 6.7% of them appearing once. Between the trimmed V and J ends, which lost 0 bases and 0 bases, there was a span of 11 bases. The V gene's germline CDR1 is SEHNR and CDR2 FQNEAQ (reference sequence). The length of the CDR3 is 17 residues. This clonotype was found a few times. The antigen is not known. The specimen was CD4+ T cells sorted from PBMCs, collected on the day of the yellow fever booster vaccination. The origin of this receptor is a man aged 25-40 years who received the YFV17D yellow fever vaccine. This chain connects TRBV7-9 to TRBJ1-4; D is uncertain. As DNA, the CDR3 is TGTGCCAGCAGCTTAGCGCAAATGTCGGCAACTAATGAAAAACTGTTTTTT. This translates into CASSLAQMSATNEKLFF.